The TCR beta chain under discussion was sequenced for a study of long-term antiretroviral therapy in people with HIV. Samples were assayed with immunoSEQ v3.0 at survey level. Method: immunoSEQ multiplex PCR; TCRdb's copy keeps in-frame clones and lacks some. The sample lists some 29,000 clones, around 89% occurring once. The CDR3 loop spans 13 amino acids. Trimming took off 4 bases at V and 6 bases at J, with 14 bases between the two ends. Germline lookup yields CDR1 SGHRS and CDR2 YFSETQ. This TCR came from a middle-aged man with HIV. Sample: unsorted PBMCs, taken 3.2 years before starting antiretroviral therapy. This chain joins TRBV5-1 and TRBJ2-7; D may be TRBD1 (5 bases). The CDR3 DNA reads as TGCGCCAGCAGCCCCCAGGAGACAGCCGAGCAGTACTTC. Amino acids: CASSPQETAEQYF. Drawing the rest from reference TRBV5-1 and TRBJ2-7, the complete variable domain is KAGVTQTPRYLIKTRGQQVTLSCSPISGHRSVSWYQQTPGQGLQFLFEYFSETQRNKGNFPGRFSGRQFSNSRSEMNVSTLELGDSALYLCASSPQETAEQYFGPGTRLTVT.